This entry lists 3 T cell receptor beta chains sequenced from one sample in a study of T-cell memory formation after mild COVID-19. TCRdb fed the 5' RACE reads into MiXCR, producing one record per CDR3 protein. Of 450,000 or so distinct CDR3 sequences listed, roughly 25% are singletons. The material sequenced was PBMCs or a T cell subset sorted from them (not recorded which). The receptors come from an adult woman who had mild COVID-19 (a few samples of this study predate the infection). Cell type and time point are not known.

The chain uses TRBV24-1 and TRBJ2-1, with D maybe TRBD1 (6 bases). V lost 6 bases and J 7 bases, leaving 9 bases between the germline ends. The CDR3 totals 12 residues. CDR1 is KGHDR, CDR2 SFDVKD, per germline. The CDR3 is CATSRGNNEQFF. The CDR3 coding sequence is TGTGCCACCAGTAGGGGGAATAATGAGCAGTTCTTC.

This CDR3 is CSARAAGGIGNTGELFF. Written as DNA, the CDR3 is TGCAGTGCTAGAGCTGCTGGGGGGATAGGGAACACCGGGGAGCTGTTTTTT. The V gene is TRBV20-1, the J gene TRBJ2-2; tentative D call: TRBD2 (6 bases). CDR1 is DFQATT and CDR2 is SNEGSKA in the germline V gene (reference sequence). The CDR3 runs 17 residues. V was shortened by 1 base and J by 1 base, with 16 bases between the two germline ends.

As DNA, the CDR3 is TGCGCCAGCAGCTTGGTTGTGGTAACGCAAGATACGCAGTATTTT. The encoded protein is CASSLVVVTQDTQYF. This chain joins TRBV5-1 and TRBJ2-3; D uncertain. CDR1 and CDR2 from the germline V gene are SGHRS and YFSETQ. The CDR3 sequence is 15 residues long. V lost 0 bases to trimming and J lost 5 bases, with 13 bases between them.